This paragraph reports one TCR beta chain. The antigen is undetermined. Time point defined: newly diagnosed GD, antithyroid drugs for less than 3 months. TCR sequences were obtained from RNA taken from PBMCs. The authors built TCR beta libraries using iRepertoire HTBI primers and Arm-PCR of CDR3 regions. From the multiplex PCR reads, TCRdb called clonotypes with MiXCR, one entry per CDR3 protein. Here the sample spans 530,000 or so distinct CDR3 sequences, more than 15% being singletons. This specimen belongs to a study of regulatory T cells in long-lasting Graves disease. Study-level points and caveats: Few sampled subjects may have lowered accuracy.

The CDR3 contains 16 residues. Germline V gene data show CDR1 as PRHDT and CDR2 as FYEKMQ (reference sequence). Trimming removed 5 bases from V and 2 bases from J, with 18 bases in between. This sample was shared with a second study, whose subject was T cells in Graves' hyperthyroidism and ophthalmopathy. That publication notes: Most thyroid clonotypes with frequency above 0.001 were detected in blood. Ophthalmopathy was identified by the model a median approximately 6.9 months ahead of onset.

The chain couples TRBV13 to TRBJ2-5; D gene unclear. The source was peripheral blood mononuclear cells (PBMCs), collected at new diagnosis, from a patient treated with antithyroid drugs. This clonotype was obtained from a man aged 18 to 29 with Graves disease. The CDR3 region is CASSPKWAREQETQYF. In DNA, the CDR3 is TGTGCCAGCAGCCCCAAGTGGGCTCGAGAGCAAGAGACCCAGTACTTC.